In its sample, the clone carrying this TCR beta chain was seen a few times. The target antigen is unknown. These data are taken from a study of CD8 T cells in ankylosing spondylitis. Via MiXCR, TCRdb re-called the 5' RACE reads, giving one row per CDR3 protein. This table has about 220,000 distinct CDR3 sequences, about 7% appearing once. The CDR3 sequence is 14 residues long. Per germline, CDR1 MGHRA and CDR2 YSYEKL. V gave up 0 bases and J gave up 2 bases, with 8 bases separating them. Study-wide findings and caveats: Several highly homologous variants made up a TCR beta motif, and this motif appeared characteristic of ankylosing spondylitis blood.

The clonotype was recovered from a male donor with ankylosing spondylitis. The genes are TRBV4-1 and TRBJ2-7, with D maybe TRBD1 (5 bases). The sample taken for sequencing was blood, either unsorted or a sorted T cell fraction (not recorded which). This CDR3 is CASSQDGRAYEQYF. For the CDR3, the DNA is TGCGCCAGCAGCCAAGATGGCAGGGCCTACGAGCAGTACTTC.